A selection of T cell receptor beta chains follows, all from one sample in a study of shared clonotypes between healthy human individuals. Sequencing used immunoSEQ multiplex PCR; TCRdb keeps in-frame clones, though not all of them. This sample has more than 2 million clones, with 90% to 95% found just once. Sequenced: naive CD4+ T cells sorted from blood. Receptors were obtained from a man aged 18 to 35 in good health. Each CDR3 is given with its conserved first and last residue. The D gene is left open where the match is weak. A clone size is listed for some rows: how often the clone was seen (once, few, many), or a class if it is expanded.

j_gene,d_gene,v_gene,abundance,CDR3nt,CDR3aa
TRBJ2-3,TRBD2,TRBV5-1,once,TGCGCCAGCAGCTGGGAACCGGGACTAGCGGGGAAAGATACGCAGTATTTT,CASSWEPGLAGKDTQYF
TRBJ2-7,NA,TRBV30,NA,TGTGCCTGGAGTCTCCCTGGCTACGAGCAGTACTTC,CAWSLPGYEQYF
TRBJ1-6,NA,TRBV5-1,NA,TGCGCCAGCAGCTTGGGGGGTATAGGTTCACCCCTCCACTTT,CASSLGGIGSPLHF
TRBJ1-2,NA,TRBV4-3,NA,TGCGCCAGCAGCCAAGTTTGGGACGAATATGGCTACACCTTC,CASSQVWDEYGYTF
TRBJ1-6,NA,TRBV15,NA,TGTGCCACCAGGGGGGGAGTACCCTATAATTCACCCCTCCACTTT,CATRGGVPYNSPLHF
TRBJ1-4,NA,TRBV6-1,NA,TGTGCCAGCAGGGGACTGAATGAAAAACTGTTTTTT,CASRGLNEKLFF
TRBJ2-5,TRBD2,TRBV10-3,once,TGTGCCATCAGTGCCCTAGCGGGAGAGACCCAGTACTTC,CAISALAGETQYF
TRBJ1-1,NA,TRBV10-3,NA,TGTGCCATCAGTGAGTCCGGCAGAGAGACCATGAACACTGAAGCTTTCTTT,CAISESGRETMNTEAFF
TRBJ1-1,NA,TRBV10-3,NA,TGTGCCATCAGTGACGGGAGGGTTGGCGCTGAAGCTTTCTTT,CAISDGRVGAEAFF
TRBJ2-5,NA,TRBV30,NA,TGTGCGTACGGACAGGTCGGACGGGGGGAGACCCAGTACTTC,CAYGQVGRGETQYF
TRBJ2-5,TRBD1,TRBV4-1,NA,TGCGCCAGCAGCCAAGATAGTACCAGGGGGGAGACCCAGTACTTC,CASSQDSTRGETQYF
TRBJ2-3,NA,TRBV6-1,once,TGTGCCAGCAGTGATCAGCTAGCCTCCCGCACAGATACGCAGTATTTT,CASSDQLASRTDTQYF
TRBJ2-7,TRBD2,TRBV6-6,NA,TGTGCCAGCAGTTACGGGGAGGGTCGGACCTACGAGCAGTACTTC,CASSYGEGRTYEQYF
TRBJ1-5,NA,TRBV30,NA,TGTGCCTGGAGTGCCACGTATACATTCGGCAGGGGTATCGATCAGCCCCAGCATTTT,CAWSATYTFGRGIDQPQHF
TRBJ1-6,TRBD1,TRBV2,few,TGTGCCAGCAGTGAAGGGGGACAGGGGACTTCACCCCTCCACTTT,CASSEGGQGTSPLHF
TRBJ2-7,NA,TRBV4-3,NA,TGCGCCAGCAGCCAAGATTCGGACAGTTTCTACGAGCAGTACTTC,CASSQDSDSFYEQYF
TRBJ2-5,NA,TRBV9,NA,TGTGCCAGCAGCGTAGCGGGACGCACGGAGACCCAGTACTTC,CASSVAGRTETQYF
TRBJ1-2,TRBD1,TRBV18,NA,TGTGCCAGCTCACTAGATGGACAGGCTGATTTTGGCTACACCTTC,CASSLDGQADFGYTF
TRBJ2-5,NA,TRBV7-2,NA,TGTGCCAGCAGCTTAGGCGGGTTCGCCGCCCAAGAGACCCAGTACTTC,CASSLGGFAAQETQYF
TRBJ2-2,TRBD1,TRBV28,once,TGTGCCAGCAGTTTGGCGTCAGGGGGCACCGGGGAGCTGTTTTTT,CASSLASGGTGELFF
TRBJ2-5,NA,TRBV5-4,NA,TGTGCCAGCAGCTTTAGTACAGGAGGGGTCGAGACCCAGTACTTC,CASSFSTGGVETQYF
TRBJ2-7,NA,TRBV11-2,NA,TGTGCCAGCAGCTTACCCCACACCTACGAGCAGTACTTC,CASSLPHTYEQYF
TRBJ1-2,TRBD1,TRBV10-3,NA,TGTGCCATCACCCCGGGACAGGGCGGCTACACCTTC,CAITPGQGGYTF
TRBJ1-2,NA,TRBV2,NA,TGTGCCAGCAGCTTCAAAGATAACTATGGCTACACCTTC,CASSFKDNYGYTF
TRBJ1-4,NA,TRBV30,NA,TGTGCCTGGAGTGTACTTCCAGGCAAACTGTTTTTT,CAWSVLPGKLFF
TRBJ1-1,NA,TRBV6-5,NA,TGTGCCAGCAGTTCCCGACAGGCCCCGGGCACTGAAGCTTTCTTT,CASSSRQAPGTEAFF
TRBJ2-3,TRBD2,TRBV7-6,NA,TGTGCCAGCAGTATAGCGGGGGCAATGGATACGCAGTATTTT,CASSIAGAMDTQYF
TRBJ2-7,TRBD1,TRBV5-6,NA,TGTGCCAGCAGCCAGGGACAGAGCTACGAGCAGTACTTC,CASSQGQSYEQYF
TRBJ1-1,TRBD1,TRBV18,NA,TGTGCCAGCTCACCTCCGGGACAGGCTTTTCAGGAAGCTTTCTTT,CASSPPGQAFQEAFF
TRBJ1-1,NA,TRBV30,NA,TGTGCCTGGTCTGGTCGGGGCACTGAAGCTTTCTTT,CAWSGRGTEAFF
TRBJ2-5,NA,TRBV15,NA,TGTGCCACCAGCAGAGATGGTGGAACAGTACAAGAGACCCAGTACTTC,CATSRDGGTVQETQYF
TRBJ1-2,TRBD1,TRBV6-1,once,TGTGCCAGCTGGACAGGGAAGTACTACACCTTC,CASWTGKYYTF
TRBJ2-5,TRBD2,TRBV7-9,NA,TGTGCCAGCAGCAGAGGACTAGCGGGAGAGGGGGCAGAAGAGACCCAGTACTTC,CASSRGLAGEGAEETQYF
TRBJ1-2,NA,TRBV6-5,once,TGTGCCAGCAGTATGGACTGGCGGGGCGGCTACACCTTC,CASSMDWRGGYTF
TRBJ1-3,NA,TRBV7-9,NA,TGTGCCAGCAGCACCCGGCTGGGGCACTCTGGAAACACCATATATTTT,CASSTRLGHSGNTIYF
TRBJ1-5,NA,TRBV6-1,NA,TGTGCCAGCAAAGCGGGTCGGGGTAGCAATCAGCCCCAGCATTTT,CASKAGRGSNQPQHF
TRBJ2-3,NA,TRBV18,NA,TGTGCCAGCTCACCATATGGTTCAGATACGCAGTATTTT,CASSPYGSDTQYF
TRBJ2-2,TRBD1,TRBV5-3,once,TGTGCCAGACCGAATTACCTACAGGGGGGAAGCACCGGGGAGCTGTTTTTT,CARPNYLQGGSTGELFF
TRBJ2-5,NA,TRBV29-1,NA,TGCAGCTCGGGACACCAAGAGACCCAGTACTTC,CSSGHQETQYF
TRBJ1-1,NA,TRBV5-1,NA,TGCGCCAGCAGCTTGGAGGCGGGGATCACTGAAGCTTTCTTT,CASSLEAGITEAFF
TRBJ1-3,NA,TRBV5-6,few,TGTGCCAGCAGCTTGGTTGACAGCTCTGGAAACACCATATATTTT,CASSLVDSSGNTIYF
TRBJ1-6,TRBD1,TRBV27,NA,TGTGCCAGCAGTCCGACAGGGAGGTCCTATAATTCACCCCTCCACTTT,CASSPTGRSYNSPLHF
TRBJ2-7,NA,TRBV5-4,NA,TGTGCCAGCAGCTTGGGCGCAGGGTACGAGCAGTACTTC,CASSLGAGYEQYF